The rows below give T cell receptor beta chains drawn from one sample of a study of blood T cell repertoires in COVID-19. TCRdb's copy holds only in-frame clones and misses some; the assay was immunoSEQ multiplex PCR. The data contain about 270,000 clones, more than 75% of them seen just once; the ten biggest clones take up approximately 8.2%. The sample consisted of peripheral blood. These receptors came from a man in his forties or fifties with active or convalescent COVID-19. Each CDR3 is given with its conserved first and last residue. The D gene is left open where the match is weak. Some rows mark clone size as missing; the rest say once, few, many or name a class of expanded clone.

abundance: NA; d_gene: TRBD1; v_gene: TRBV9; j_gene: TRBJ1-2; CDR3aa: CASSVGYFRGQGDKIYGYTF; CDR3nt: TGTGCCAGCAGCGTAGGTTATTTTAGAGGGCAGGGGGACAAGATTTACGGCTACACCTTC
abundance: NA; d_gene: NA; v_gene: TRBV27; j_gene: TRBJ2-7; CDR3aa: CASSSQGFGEQYF; CDR3nt: TGTGCCAGCAGTTCTCAGGGGTTCGGGGAGCAGTACTTC
abundance: NA; d_gene: NA; v_gene: TRBV6-5; j_gene: TRBJ1-6; CDR3aa: CASKDTGGRSPLHF; CDR3nt: TGTGCCAGCAAAGACACGGGGGGCCGGTCACCCCTCCACTTT
abundance: NA; d_gene: NA; v_gene: TRBV12-3/TRBV12-4; j_gene: TRBJ2-1; CDR3aa: CASSAVLREQFF; CDR3nt: TGTGCCAGCAGCGCGGTCCTGAGGGAGCAGTTCTTC
abundance: NA; d_gene: NA; v_gene: TRBV30; j_gene: TRBJ1-2; CDR3aa: CAWSPAPQGVRGYTF; CDR3nt: TGTGCCTGGAGTCCTGCCCCACAGGGAGTCCGGGGCTACACCTTC
abundance: NA; d_gene: NA; v_gene: TRBV5-6; j_gene: TRBJ2-2; CDR3aa: CASSLLAGELFF; CDR3nt: TGTGCCAGCAGCTTATTAGCCGGGGAGCTGTTTTTT
abundance: few; d_gene: NA; v_gene: TRBV10-1; j_gene: TRBJ2-7; CDR3aa: CAMKNGTPGPHEQYF; CDR3nt: TGCGCCATGAAGAACGGGACACCGGGCCCCCACGAGCAGTACTTC
abundance: NA; d_gene: NA; v_gene: TRBV6-6; j_gene: TRBJ1-4; CDR3aa: CASYYSAQREKLFF; CDR3nt: TGTGCCAGCTACTACTCGGCGCAGAGGGAAAAACTGTTTTTT
abundance: NA; d_gene: NA; v_gene: TRBV5-1; j_gene: TRBJ1-2; CDR3aa: CASSLGDTTYGYTF; CDR3nt: TGCGCCAGCAGCTTGGGAGACACGACCTATGGCTACACCTTC
abundance: NA; d_gene: NA; v_gene: TRBV5-5; j_gene: TRBJ1-6; CDR3aa: CASRRAPDNSPLHF; CDR3nt: TGTGCCAGCAGGAGGGCCCCCGATAATTCACCCCTCCACTTT
abundance: NA; d_gene: TRBD2; v_gene: TRBV4-1; j_gene: TRBJ2-3; CDR3aa: CASSRYASGMAVDTQYF; CDR3nt: TGCGCCAGCAGCCGGTACGCTAGCGGGATGGCGGTTGATACGCAGTATTTT
abundance: NA; d_gene: NA; v_gene: TRBV6-5; j_gene: TRBJ1-4; CDR3aa: CASSPPGLEGEKLFF; CDR3nt: TGTGCCAGCAGTCCGCCGGGCCTGGAGGGGGAAAAACTGTTTTTT
abundance: NA; d_gene: TRBD1; v_gene: TRBV19; j_gene: TRBJ1-5; CDR3aa: CASSTRDRGYSNQPQHF; CDR3nt: TGTGCCAGTAGTACCCGGGACAGGGGGTATAGCAATCAGCCCCAGCATTTT
abundance: NA; d_gene: NA; v_gene: TRBV20-1; j_gene: TRBJ2-2; CDR3aa: CSASDETGELFF; CDR3nt: TGCAGTGCTAGTGACGAGACCGGGGAGCTGTTTTTT
abundance: NA; d_gene: TRBD2; v_gene: TRBV3-1/TRBV3-2; j_gene: TRBJ2-1; CDR3aa: CASSLASGNNEQFF; CDR3nt: TGTGCCAGCAGCCTCGCTAGCGGGAACAATGAGCAGTTCTTC
abundance: NA; d_gene: NA; v_gene: TRBV15; j_gene: TRBJ1-1; CDR3aa: CATSRMEELDTEAFF; CDR3nt: TGTGCCACCAGCAGAATGGAGGAATTAGACACTGAAGCTTTCTTT
abundance: once; d_gene: TRBD1; v_gene: TRBV9; j_gene: TRBJ2-7; CDR3aa: CASSAQGATGEQYF; CDR3nt: TGTGCCAGCAGCGCTCAGGGGGCGACCGGGGAGCAGTACTTC
abundance: once; d_gene: TRBD1; v_gene: TRBV10-3; j_gene: TRBJ2-7; CDR3aa: CAISGQGTYEQYF; CDR3nt: TGTGCCATCAGTGGACAGGGGACTTACGAGCAGTACTTC
abundance: NA; d_gene: NA; v_gene: TRBV10-3; j_gene: TRBJ1-2; CDR3aa: CAISSDRPYGYTF; CDR3nt: TGTGCCATCAGTTCCGACAGGCCCTATGGCTACACCTTC
abundance: few; d_gene: TRBD2; v_gene: TRBV7-6; j_gene: TRBJ2-2; CDR3aa: CASSPYPGGLGGELFF; CDR3nt: TGTGCCAGCAGCCCGTATCCGGGGGGGCTTGGCGGGGAGCTGTTTTTT
abundance: few; d_gene: NA; v_gene: TRBV11-2; j_gene: TRBJ1-6; CDR3aa: CASSWGGPSSYNSPLHF; CDR3nt: TGTGCCAGCAGCTGGGGGGGACCAAGCTCCTATAATTCACCCCTCCACTTT
abundance: few; d_gene: TRBD1; v_gene: TRBV9; j_gene: TRBJ1-1; CDR3aa: CASSVTGWGSGTEAFF; CDR3nt: TGTGCCAGCAGCGTGACAGGGTGGGGTTCGGGCACTGAAGCTTTCTTT
abundance: NA; d_gene: NA; v_gene: TRBV3-1/TRBV3-2; j_gene: TRBJ1-5; CDR3aa: CASSEGHSNQPQHF; CDR3nt: TGTGCCAGCAGCGAAGGACACAGCAATCAGCCCCAGCATTTT
abundance: NA; d_gene: TRBD1; v_gene: TRBV10-3; j_gene: TRBJ1-2; CDR3aa: CAIRTGGANYGYTF; CDR3nt: TGTGCCATCAGGACAGGGGGCGCAAACTATGGCTACACCTTC
abundance: NA; d_gene: TRBD1; v_gene: TRBV7-9; j_gene: TRBJ1-6; CDR3aa: CASMRQGDLGFVNSPLHF; CDR3nt: TGTGCCAGCATGCGACAGGGTGATCTGGGTTTCGTTAATTCACCCCTCCACTTT
abundance: few; d_gene: NA; v_gene: TRBV24-1; j_gene: TRBJ1-5; CDR3aa: CATSDSDQPQHF; CDR3nt: TGTGCCACCAGTGATTCTGATCAGCCCCAGCATTTT
abundance: NA; d_gene: TRBD2; v_gene: TRBV3-1/TRBV3-2; j_gene: TRBJ2-1; CDR3aa: CASSQRGGLNEQFF; CDR3nt: TGTGCCAGCAGCCAACGGGGGGGCCTAAATGAGCAGTTCTTC
abundance: NA; d_gene: TRBD2; v_gene: TRBV13; j_gene: TRBJ2-3; CDR3aa: CASSLGRGDSRQYF; CDR3nt: TGTGCCAGCAGCTTAGGGCGGGGGGACTCTCGGCAGTATTTT